Listed below are T cell receptor beta chains from one sample, sequenced in a study of blood T cells in healthy people across ages. MiXCR, run by TCRdb on the 5' RACE reads, gives a single entry per CDR3 protein. The sample has about 1,500,000 distinct CDR3 sequences, 28% seen once. The specimen was blood. The receptors originated from a woman under 40 in good health. Both conserved end residues are part of each CDR3. The D gene is left open where the match is weak. Size is stated for part of the rows, as once, few or many counts, or as a class when the clone is expanded.

abundance	d_gene	v_gene	j_gene	CDR3aa	CDR3nt
once	TRBD1	TRBV3-1	TRBJ2-5	CASSRGQHQETQYF	TGTGCCAGCAGCCGGGGACAGCACCAAGAGACCCAGTACTTC
many	TRBD2	TRBV20-1	TRBJ2-3	CSAPWGTSVDTQYF	TGCAGTGCCCCCTGGGGGACTAGCGTAGATACGCAGTATTTT
.	TRBD2	TRBV2	TRBJ2-7	CASSAERGSNNEQYF	TGTGCCAGCAGTGCTGAGCGGGGGTCCAACAATGAGCAGTACTTC
few	TRBD1	TRBV5-1	TRBJ1-2	CASTVVPSNRGPSLYGYTF	TGCGCCAGCACCGTTGTCCCCTCGAACAGGGGGCCATCTCTCTATGGCTACACCTTC
.	.	TRBV6-2/TRBV6-3	TRBJ1-1	CASSYFLVSLEAFF	TGTGCCAGCAGTTATTTTTTGGTCAGTTTGGAAGCTTTCTTT
.	.	TRBV7-9	TRBJ1-6	CASTQESRGNSPLHF	TGTGCCAGCACCCAAGAAAGCAGGGGAAATTCACCCCTCCACTTT
few	.	TRBV10-2	TRBJ1-2	CASSEGRRYDYTF	TGCGCCAGCAGTGAGGGCAGGAGGTATGACTACACCTTC
many	.	TRBV5-1	TRBJ2-7	CASSLGDTTYEQYF	TGCGCCAGCAGCTTGGGGGACACCACCTACGAGCAGTACTTC
.	.	TRBV11-2	TRBJ1-6	CASSLISGAGLNSPLHF	TGTGCCAGCAGCTTAATTAGCGGGGCAGGATTAAATTCACCCCTCCACTTT
.	.	TRBV6-2/TRBV6-3	TRBJ1-2	CASSYSNLRSGGYTF	TGTGCCAGCAGTTACTCGAACCTCAGGAGCGGCGGCTACACCTTC
.	TRBD1	TRBV5-6	TRBJ1-1	CASSHGQAEAFF	TGTGCCAGCAGTCATGGACAGGCTGAAGCTTTCTTT
.	.	TRBV2	TRBJ2-5	CASSEERSTKTQYF	TGTGCCAGCAGTGAAGAGCGGTCGACCAAGACCCAGTACTTC
.	TRBD1	TRBV10-3	TRBJ2-7	CAIGPGQGWHEQYF	TGTGCCATCGGGCCGGGACAGGGGTGGCACGAGCAGTACTTC
few	.	TRBV5-4	TRBJ2-5	CASSRGVTGGGFQETQYF	TGTGCCAGCAGCCGGGGCGTTACGGGCGGGGGCTTTCAAGAGACCCAGTACTTC
once	TRBD1	TRBV28	TRBJ1-2	CASTLGQGSHNYGYTF	TGTGCCAGCACCCTGGGACAGGGAAGTCATAACTATGGCTACACCTTC
.	TRBD2	TRBV6-6	TRBJ2-1	CASSRSGITYNEQFF	TGTGCCAGCAGCCGAAGCGGGATAACCTACAATGAGCAGTTCTTC
.	.	TRBV6-2/TRBV6-3	TRBJ2-4	CASIGVSAVNIQYF	TGTGCCAGCATTGGGGTTTCGGCGGTAAACATTCAGTACTTC
.	.	TRBV7-9	TRBJ1-2	CASSLNGFYGYTF	TGTGCCAGCAGCTTAAACGGATTCTATGGCTACACCTTC
few	TRBD2	TRBV4-1	TRBJ2-1	CASSQGGGGLYNEQFF	TGCGCCAGCAGCCAAGGAGGCGGGGGGCTATACAATGAGCAGTTCTTC
few	TRBD2	TRBV5-1	TRBJ2-1	CASSATSGGHYNEQFF	TGCGCCAGCAGCGCAACTAGCGGGGGCCACTACAATGAGCAGTTCTTC
.	.	TRBV28	TRBJ2-3	CASKWGTSTDTQYF	TGTGCCAGCAAGTGGGGCACTAGCACAGATACGCAGTATTTT
.	.	TRBV5-1	TRBJ2-3	CASSLDPGASGTDTQYF	TGCGCCAGCAGCTTGGACCCCGGGGCCTCGGGCACAGATACGCAGTATTTT
few	.	TRBV21-1	TRBJ2-4	CASSRKTDPLRLGAKNIQYF	TGTGCCAGCAGCAGGAAGACAGATCCTCTCCGTTTAGGGGCCAAAAACATTCAGTACTTC
.	.	TRBV20-1	TRBJ2-2	CSARRQTRAGELFF	TGCAGTGCTAGACGGCAAACCCGGGCCGGGGAGCTGTTTTTT
.	.	TRBV4-1	TRBJ1-4	CASSPFRGMAKLFF	TGCGCCAGCAGCCCTTTTAGGGGAATGGCTAAACTGTTTTTT